This is a list of T cell receptor beta chains from one sample in a study of Graves' ophthalmopathy and Graves' hyperthyroidism. TCRdb fed the multiplex PCR reads into MiXCR, producing one record per CDR3 protein. The sample consists of hundreds of thousands of distinct CDR3 sequences, about 20% of them appearing once. Specimen: peripheral blood. The origin of the receptors is a woman between 18 and 29 years old with stable Graves' hyperthyroidism. Some clones in this sample may be carry-over from other donors' samples. Both conserved end residues are part of each CDR3. A D gene is named only where the DNA matches it firmly. A clone size is listed for some rows: how often the clone was seen (once, few, many), or a class if it is expanded.

many,-,12,TRBJ2-5,TRBV28,CASTGGRETQYF,TGTGCCAGCACAGGCGGGCGAGAGACCCAGTACTTC
many,TRBD1,13,TRBJ1-5,TRBV30,CAWSGQGEQPQHF,TGTGCCTGGAGTGGACAGGGGGAACAGCCCCAGCATTTT
-,-,14,TRBJ2-5,TRBV6-5,CASSYTGGLETQYF,TGTGCCAGCAGTTATACCGGGGGGCTGGAGACCCAGTACTTC
many,-,15,TRBJ2-7,TRBV20-1,CSARDSGGEAYEQYF,TGCAGTGCTAGAGATAGCGGAGGAGAAGCCTACGAGCAGTACTTC
once,-,11,TRBJ2-5,TRBV6-1,CASAEQETQYF,TGTGCCAGCGCAGAACAAGAGACCCAGTACTTC
few,-,14,TRBJ2-2,TRBV9,CASSVAPTAGELFF,TGTGCCAGCAGCGTAGCCCCGACTGCCGGGGAGCTGTTTTTT
many,-,17,TRBJ1-1,TRBV2,CASSEQGTLPLVTEAFF,TGTGCCAGCAGTGAGCAGGGAACCCTACCTCTGGTCACTGAAGCTTTCTTT
many,-,15,TRBJ1-1,TRBV30,CAWSVGMYRVPEAFF,TGTGCCTGGAGTGTTGGAATGTACAGGGTACCTGAAGCTTTCTTT
many,-,13,TRBJ1-1,TRBV2,CASSAGWDTEAFF,TGTGCCAGCAGTGCAGGGTGGGACACTGAAGCTTTCTTT
-,-,14,TRBJ2-4,TRBV28,CASSPSGRGHIQYF,TGTGCCAGCAGTCCCTCGGGACGGGGGCACATTCAGTACTTC
many,TRBD1,15,TRBJ1-2,TRBV7-9,CASSISDRGLYGYTF,TGTGCCAGCAGCATAAGCGACAGGGGGCTCTATGGCTACACCTTC
-,-,13,TRBJ1-1,TRBV30,CAWSRQMNTEAFF,TGTGCCTGGAGTAGGCAGATGAACACTGAAGCTTTCTTT
many,-,13,TRBJ2-7,TRBV28,CASRNSQPYEQYF,TGTGCCAGCAGGAACTCACAACCCTACGAGCAGTACTTC
many,-,13,TRBJ1-1,TRBV28,CASRPHSNTEAFF,TGTGCCAGCAGGCCCCATTCGAACACTGAAGCTTTCTTT
many,-,12,TRBJ2-7,TRBV12-3/TRBV12-4,CASSPGPHEQYF,TGTGCCAGCAGTCCCGGACCCCACGAGCAGTACTTC